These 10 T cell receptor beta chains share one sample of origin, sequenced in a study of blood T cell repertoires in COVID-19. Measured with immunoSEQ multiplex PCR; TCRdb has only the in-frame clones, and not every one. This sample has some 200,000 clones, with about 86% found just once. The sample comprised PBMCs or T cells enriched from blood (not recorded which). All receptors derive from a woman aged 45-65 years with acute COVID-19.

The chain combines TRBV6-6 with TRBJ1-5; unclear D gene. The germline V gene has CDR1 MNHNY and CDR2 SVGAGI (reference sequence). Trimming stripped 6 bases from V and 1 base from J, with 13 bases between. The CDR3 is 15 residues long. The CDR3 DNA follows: TGTGCCAGCAGAGACGCCGTCAGGAGCAATCAGCCCCAGCATTTT. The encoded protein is CASRDAVRSNQPQHF.

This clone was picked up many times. This chain's CDR3 is CASSVGGGTGSAGANVLTF. The CDR3 region has the DNA TGTGCCAGCAGCGTAGGGGGAGGGACAGGGTCGGCTGGGGCCAACGTCCTGACTTTC. This chain uses TRBV9 with TRBJ2-6; TRBD1 agrees at 9 bases. The CDR3 has 19 amino acids. J gave up 2 bases and V 0 bases, and 9 bases lay outside the gene matches. From germline, CDR1 is SGDLS and CDR2 YYNGEE.

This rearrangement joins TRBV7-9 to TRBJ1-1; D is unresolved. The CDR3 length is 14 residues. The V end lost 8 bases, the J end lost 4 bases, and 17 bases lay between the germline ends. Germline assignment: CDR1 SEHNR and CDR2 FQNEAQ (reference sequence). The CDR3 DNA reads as TGTGCCAGCGTCTCGTCGGGATACGGCACTGAAGCTTTCTTT. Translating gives CASVSSGYGTEAFF.

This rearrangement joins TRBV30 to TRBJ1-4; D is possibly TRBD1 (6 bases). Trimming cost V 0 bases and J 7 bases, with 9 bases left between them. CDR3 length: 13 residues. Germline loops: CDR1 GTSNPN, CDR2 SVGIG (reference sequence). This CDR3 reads CAWSVQGLEKLFF. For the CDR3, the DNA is TGTGCCTGGAGTGTACAGGGTCTTGAAAAACTGTTTTTT.

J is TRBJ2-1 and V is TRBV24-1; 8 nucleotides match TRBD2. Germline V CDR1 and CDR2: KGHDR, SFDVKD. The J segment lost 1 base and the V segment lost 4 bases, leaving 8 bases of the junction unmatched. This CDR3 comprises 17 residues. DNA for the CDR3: TGTGCCACCAGTGAGCCTAGCGGGTCGTCTTCCTACAATGAGCAGTTCTTC. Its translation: CATSEPSGSSSYNEQFF.

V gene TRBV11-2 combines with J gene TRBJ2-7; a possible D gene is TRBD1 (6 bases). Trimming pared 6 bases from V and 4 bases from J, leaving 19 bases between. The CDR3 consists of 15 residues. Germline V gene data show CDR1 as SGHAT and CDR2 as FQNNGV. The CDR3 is CASRQTGMAQYEQYF. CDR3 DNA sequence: TGTGCCAGCAGGCAAACAGGGATGGCCCAGTACGAGCAGTACTTC.

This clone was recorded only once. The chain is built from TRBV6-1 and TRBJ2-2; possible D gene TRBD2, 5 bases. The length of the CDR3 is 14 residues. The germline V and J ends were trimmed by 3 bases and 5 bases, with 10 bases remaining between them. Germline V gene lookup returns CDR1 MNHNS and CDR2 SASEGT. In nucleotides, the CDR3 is TGTGCCAGCAGTGACACGTGGAGGACCGGGGAGCTGTTTTTT. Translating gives CASSDTWRTGELFF.

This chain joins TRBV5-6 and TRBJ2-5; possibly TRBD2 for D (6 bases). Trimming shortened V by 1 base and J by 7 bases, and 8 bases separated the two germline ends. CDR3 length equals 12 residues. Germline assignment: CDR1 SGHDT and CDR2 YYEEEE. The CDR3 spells CASSLSEGTQYF. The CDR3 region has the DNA TGTGCCAGCAGCTTGTCGGAGGGGACCCAGTACTTC.

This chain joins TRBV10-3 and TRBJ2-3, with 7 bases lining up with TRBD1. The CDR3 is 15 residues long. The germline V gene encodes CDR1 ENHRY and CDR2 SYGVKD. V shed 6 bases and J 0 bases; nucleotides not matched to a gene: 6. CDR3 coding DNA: TGTGCCATCAGCGCCGGACAGGCGAGCACAGATACGCAGTATTTT. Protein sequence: CAISAGQASTDTQYF.

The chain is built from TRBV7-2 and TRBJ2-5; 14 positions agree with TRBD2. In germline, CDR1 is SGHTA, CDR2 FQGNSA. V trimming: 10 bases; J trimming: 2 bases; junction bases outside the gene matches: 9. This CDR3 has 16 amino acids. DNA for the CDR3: TGTGCCACCCCTACGGGACTAGCGGGGGAACAAGAGACCCAGTACTTC. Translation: CATPTGLAGEQETQYF.